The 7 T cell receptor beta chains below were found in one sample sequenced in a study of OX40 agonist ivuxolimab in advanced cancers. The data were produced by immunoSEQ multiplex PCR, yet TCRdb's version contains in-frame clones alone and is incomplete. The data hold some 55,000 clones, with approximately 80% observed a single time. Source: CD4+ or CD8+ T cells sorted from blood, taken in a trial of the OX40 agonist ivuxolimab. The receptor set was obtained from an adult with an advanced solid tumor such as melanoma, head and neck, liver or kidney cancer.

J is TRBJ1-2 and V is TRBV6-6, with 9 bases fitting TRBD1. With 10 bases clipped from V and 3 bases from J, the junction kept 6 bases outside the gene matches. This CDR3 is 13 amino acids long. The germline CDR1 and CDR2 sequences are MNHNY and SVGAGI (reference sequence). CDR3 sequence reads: CATSTGGYYGYTF. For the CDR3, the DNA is TGTGCCACCAGCACAGGGGGCTACTATGGCTACACCTTC.

The CDR3 reads CSARPTSVQFF. CDR3 bases: TGCAGTGCTAGACCGACTAGCGTCCAGTTCTTC. The chain employs TRBV20-1 and TRBJ2-1, with 8 bases lining up with TRBD2. Germline assignment: CDR1 DFQATT and CDR2 SNEGSKA (reference sequence). The CDR3 is 11 amino acids. Trimming took 2 bases from V and 13 from J; bases not matched to a gene: 4.

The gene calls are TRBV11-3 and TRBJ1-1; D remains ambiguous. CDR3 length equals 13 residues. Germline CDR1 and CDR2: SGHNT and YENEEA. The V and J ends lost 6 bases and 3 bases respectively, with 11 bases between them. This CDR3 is CASSTSRDTEAFF. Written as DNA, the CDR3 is TGTGCCAGCAGTACCAGCCGAGACACTGAAGCTTTCTTT.

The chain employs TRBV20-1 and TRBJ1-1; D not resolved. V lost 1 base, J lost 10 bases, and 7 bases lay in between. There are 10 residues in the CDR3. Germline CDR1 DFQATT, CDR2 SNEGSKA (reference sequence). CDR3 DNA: TGCAGTGCTAGAGTTAGGGTAGCTTTCTTT. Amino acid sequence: CSARVRVAFF.

DNA for the CDR3: TGTGCCAGCAGCTTGAGCGGGGCCTTCTACAATGAGCAGTTCTTC. Its protein product is CASSLSGAFYNEQFF. The chain carries TRBV5-6 and TRBJ2-1; TRBD2 agrees at 7 bases. CDR3 length equals 15 residues. The V and J ends lost 1 base and 3 bases, in that order; junction bases with no gene match: 4. CDR1 and CDR2 from the germline V gene are SGHDT and YYEEEE.

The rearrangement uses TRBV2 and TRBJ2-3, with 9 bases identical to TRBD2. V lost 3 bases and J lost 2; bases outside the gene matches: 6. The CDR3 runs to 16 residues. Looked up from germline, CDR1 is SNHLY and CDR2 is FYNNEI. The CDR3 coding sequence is TGTGCCAGCAGTGAGGAAGCGGGGGGCCCCACAGATACGCAGTATTTT. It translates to CASSEEAGGPTDTQYF.

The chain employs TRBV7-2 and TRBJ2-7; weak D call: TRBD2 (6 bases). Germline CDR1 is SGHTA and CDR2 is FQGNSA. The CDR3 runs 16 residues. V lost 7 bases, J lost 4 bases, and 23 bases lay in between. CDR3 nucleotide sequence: TGTGCCAGCACCCGCTCCCAGGCTAGCGCTATATACGAGCAGTACTTC. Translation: CASTRSQASAIYEQYF.